The 2 T cell receptor beta chains below all came from one sample that was sequenced in a study of blood T cells in healthy people across ages. Combining a sample-barcoded 5' primer with a J-beta primer mix, a second PCR ran for about 7 to 11 cycles. Via MiXCR, TCRdb re-called the 5' RACE reads, giving one row per CDR3 protein. This table has about 680,000 distinct CDR3 sequences, about half appearing once. The sequenced sample consisted of blood. Receptor source: a woman in her sixties or seventies in good health.

This clonotype was detected ten times or more. The chain is built from TRBV2 and TRBJ2-3; D remains ambiguous. V lost 2 bases and J lost 0, with 3 bases in between. The CDR3 sequence is 13 residues long. Germline V gives CDR1 SNHLY, CDR2 FYNNEI. The CDR3 here is CASSETSTDTQYF. The CDR3 DNA sequence: TGTGCCAGCAGTGAAACTAGCACAGATACGCAGTATTTT.

This clonotype was counted many times. The CDR3 DNA is TGCAGCGTTGAAGTTTCCGGGGGCGGTGGCTACACCTTC. It translates to CSVEVSGGGGYTF. The V and J genes are TRBV29-1 and TRBJ1-2; D may be TRBD1 (6 bases). Germline V gene data show CDR1 as SQVTM and CDR2 as ANQGSEA. V was shortened by 1 base and J by 7 bases, with 13 bases between the two germline ends. The CDR3 has 13 residues.